This T cell receptor beta chain was recovered during a study of blood T cell dynamics during melanoma immunotherapy. The protocol was immunoSEQ multiplex PCR, while the TCRdb copy is restricted to in-frame clones and leaves out a portion. The sample has more than 10,000 clones, about 80% seen once. This CDR3 is 15 amino acids long. CDR1 and CDR2 from the germline V gene are LNHDA and SQIVND (reference sequence). V dropped 5 bases and J dropped 0 bases, with 10 bases sitting between them. As to time point: week 3, after first cycle of checkpoint inhibitor. The clonotype comes from a human donor with melanoma. This specimen was blood, taken from a patient treated with checkpoint blockade. The chain employs TRBV19 and TRBJ1-4, with D unclear. CDR3 residues: CASSSAWTTNEKLFF. The CDR3, as DNA: TGTGCCAGTAGTTCTGCCTGGACAACTAATGAAAAACTGTTTTTT. Combining the CDR3 with reference TRBV19 and TRBJ1-4 gives the whole variable domain DGGITQSPKYLFRKEGQNVTLSCEQNLNHDAMYWYRQDPGQGLRLIYYSQIVNDFQKGDIAEGYSVSREKKESFPLTVTSAQKNPTAFYLCASSSAWTTNEKLFFGSGTQLSVL.